This TCR beta chain appears in the sequencing data of a study of cytomegalovirus exposure and HLA in healthy donors (dated by TCRdb to about 2017). A note on the overall study: An earlier analysis of approximately 600 of the donors reported approximately 290 Gb of sequence data and approximately 110 million unique TCR beta sequences from 150 million to 200 million T cells. All discovery cohort repertoires had been generated using a single sequencing platform. Rather than using new phenotypic data, the later analysis identified candidate immune exposures from TCR beta sequences and from how often those sequences occurred across donors. In a later analysis, previously published TCR beta repertoires from about 670 donors were re-analyzed and high-resolution HLA genotyping was added so that TCR occurrence patterns could be studied. The study aimed to test whether signatures of past pathogen exposure could be identified by cataloging public T cell receptors. To predict cytomegalovirus infection status, the study brought together high-throughput TCR immunosequencing, statistical association of individual TCRs with disease status, and machine learning. Besides the first cohort of more than 650 subjects, a separate validation cohort made up of over 100 different subjects was used. A later genetic analysis took genome-wide SNP genotypes for about 55% of the roughly 700 donors and used that subset as a discovery cohort. The study profiled the T cell repertoires of under 850 subjects by immunosequencing and related them to cytomegalovirus serostatus. An early release that covered about 640 HLA-typed donors contained approximately 320 gigabases of sequencing data and tens of millions of unique TCR sequences. Class I and class II HLA loci were covered by the typing at four-digit resolution. Donor age, sex, ethnicity and CMV serostatus were compiled alongside the repertoire data. Among 350 to 400 genotyped donors of the cohort, an average of about 240,000 unique TCR beta nucleotide sequences were sequenced per donor, roughly 20% of them non-productive. Four to six DR-DQ haplotypes were handled as single units for association and clustering, since linkage in the cohort was strong. Among the roughly 400 genotyped donors, approximately 81% belonged to the genetic ancestry cluster associated with self-reported Caucasian donors. In an earlier analysis of a few hundred of the donors, high-throughput TCR beta sequencing was used to judge whether each TCR beta V gene segment behaved as functional or pseudogenic. The number of typed donors differed by locus: about 629-630 for A, B, C, DRB1 and DQB1; approximately 520 for DQA1; approximately 600 for DPA1; and approximately 450 for DPB1. Overall study outcomes, separate from this receptor: In a later analysis, most CMV-associated TCR beta chains were found to appear HLA-restricted, with HLA associations seemingly driven largely by CMV exposure. Several of the top co-occurrence clusters appeared to be linked to parvovirus B19, influenza, CMV and Epstein-Barr virus, according to a later analysis. In vitro tests confirmed that a few of the cytomegalovirus-associated TCR beta chains recognize cytomegalovirus antigens. In a later genetic analysis, a missense DCLRE1C variant was associated with V-gene and J-gene trimming of TCR beta chains, and the association was replicated in an independent cohort. Because HLA typing was unavailable for some donors at each locus, only the typed subset was used in association tests. Sequencing depth was assumed to be roughly uniform across donors in the presence/absence analyses, though that assumption may not hold. The sequencing pipeline was judged likely to have produced a cluster of highly shared sequence variants as a technical artifact. In a later analysis, TCR association rates were found to vary across HLA loci, with the most associated TCRs seen for DRB1 alleles and the fewest for HLA-C alleles. Broadly in line with IMGT annotations, most TCR beta V segments showed up in productive rearrangements about 87% or about 30% of the time in an earlier analysis of 587 of the donors. Most TCR sequences were seen in very few donors, while some public TCRs were found in many individuals. A total of 150 to 200 TCR beta chains were listed by the study as associated with cytomegalovirus. The authors suggested that the approach could potentially be extended to other disease states and immunological phenotypes. Compared with the roughly 720-donor mean, donors in an Asian-associated ancestry cluster had fewer N-insertions in productive TCRs, according to a later genetic analysis. A further reported finding was that TCR beta sequences accurately predicted the HLA-A and HLA-B alleles for most subjects in the first cohort. CMV serostatus was the only immune exposure information available for the cohort. When HLA alleles, especially DR and DQ, strongly co-occurred, attributing TCR associations to individual alleles was difficult. A later analysis associated about 17,000 TCR beta sequences with specific HLA alleles at a false discovery rate of 0.05. Compared with equally common non-associated chains, HLA-associated TCR beta chains in a later analysis were more clonally expanded and had lower generation probabilities. In this cohort, only TCR beta chains were sequenced, and detectable features were limited by the absence of alpha or paired-chain data. Linkage disequilibrium might explain the correlated functional status among segregating V segments, but an unknown experimental factor could not be excluded. The classifier was reported to diagnose cytomegalovirus status with high specificity and sensitivity in both the original and validation cohorts. The earlier analysis of about 600 of the donors excluded approximately 17 rarely observed V segments, including chromosome 9 orphons, because counts were too low.

In total, 666 healthy bone marrow donors made up the cohort. At the time of sampling, every cohort member was nominally healthy, though immune exposures that went unrecorded were likely present. The donor tested CMV seronegative and was one of the 352 seronegative cohort members. A peripheral blood sample was provided by each donor, and peripheral blood mononuclear cells were used for TCR beta sequencing. Genomic DNA extraction from the blood cell samples was performed with the Qiagen DNeasy Blood Extraction Kit. Concerning this clone itself: Its antigen target is currently unknown. No per-base quality is available; no much larger clone lies one base away.

The method was the immunoSEQ multiplex PCR assay. A mixture of 60 forward primers for TCR Vbeta segments and 13 reverse primers for TCR Jbeta segments was used in the multiplex PCR. A multiplex PCR assay on genomic DNA amplified the CDR3 region of rearranged TCR beta genes. On the Illumina HiSeq System, the amplified TCR beta libraries were sequenced as 87-base-pair reads. The paper's processing steps were these. A later analysis counted approximately 84 million unique TCR beta chains across the 666 repertoires, and around 9.9 million of these chains were shared by at least two donors. To remove PCR and sequencing errors, raw reads were error-corrected and collapsed into unique sequences using a nearest-neighbor algorithm that merged closely related sequences. To assign V, D and J gene segments, CDR3 sequences were aligned to IMGT reference sequences. For a sequence to be retained, a match of at least six nucleotides to both a V gene segment and a J gene segment was required. Rearrangements were classified as productive when the CDR3 lacked stop codons and remained in frame with V and J, and all other rearrangements were classified as non-productive. CDR3 was defined according to IMGT convention as the region running from the second conserved V-encoded cysteine to the conserved J-encoded phenylalanine. Sequences without an unambiguous match to a single V gene segment were excluded from the earlier analysis of a few hundred of the donors. An earlier analysis of 500 to 600 of the donors classified V segments as functional when productive rearrangements were above 56.7% and as segregating when the standard deviation between donors was above 5%. A statistical classification framework was developed to diagnose cytomegalovirus status using the catalog of TCR beta chain sequences. V and J gene assignment, in a later analysis, came from comparing TCR nucleotide sequences with IMGT/GENE-DB human TR gene sequences. A later analysis assigned CDR3 sequences and most-parsimonious VDJ recombination scenarios with the TCRdist pipeline. In a later analysis, each TCR beta chain was defined by its CDR3 amino acid sequence together with its V-gene family, and reads lacking a unique V-gene family were excluded. To address suspected cross-contamination and a sequencing artifact, a later analysis removed 450 to 700 highly shared, low-generation-probability nucleotide sequences. For each public chain, a later analysis derived a clonal expansion index from normalized ranks of inferred template counts within each repertoire. In a later analysis, generation probabilities were computed using a VDJ recombination model fitted to out-of-frame rearrangements, and the results were checked against IGoR. In a later analysis, hypergeometric tests were used to score TCR-TCR, TCR-HLA and TCR-CMV co-occurrence, with a repertoire-size bias correction applied to TCR pairs. False discovery rates were estimated in a later analysis by permuting HLA or CMV assignments 20 times. In a later analysis, co-occurring TCRs were grouped with DBSCAN, and TCRdist sequence similarity was added when clustering was performed within HLA-allele-positive subsets. Repertoires with fewer than 30,000 or more than 120,000 public chains were left out of co-occurrence clustering, as were about five repertoires with anomalous nucleotide sharing. Drawn from immuneACCESS, this table holds only the in-frame rearrangements with V and J called that TCRdb kept. Clones are partly lost; checked studies trace under half to an unresolved V gene and leave the rest unexplained. Clonal size and the V and J genes are those of that table, whereas D and trimming came from the DNA. This sample holds 130,000 or so clones; approximately 82% were observed only once. More than 2.5% of the sample lies in the top ten.

The sequence was collected from a middle-aged man in good health and CMV-seronegative. Sequenced material: PBMCs.

CDR3 region: CASTPRTGTTYGYTF. The DNA sequence is TGTGCCAGCACACCCCGAACCGGGACAACATATGGCTACACCTTC. The chain links TRBV6-5 with TRBJ1-2, and perhaps TRBD1 as D gene, on 6 matching bases. Deletion took 7 bases off V and 5 bases off J, with a span of 20 bases between the germline ends. From the cysteine up to the phenylalanine, the CDR3 has a length of 15 residues. Just the 45-base CDR3 DNA is kept, in frame starting at base 1. As encoded in the germline V gene, CDR1 is MNHEY while CDR2 is SVGAGI.